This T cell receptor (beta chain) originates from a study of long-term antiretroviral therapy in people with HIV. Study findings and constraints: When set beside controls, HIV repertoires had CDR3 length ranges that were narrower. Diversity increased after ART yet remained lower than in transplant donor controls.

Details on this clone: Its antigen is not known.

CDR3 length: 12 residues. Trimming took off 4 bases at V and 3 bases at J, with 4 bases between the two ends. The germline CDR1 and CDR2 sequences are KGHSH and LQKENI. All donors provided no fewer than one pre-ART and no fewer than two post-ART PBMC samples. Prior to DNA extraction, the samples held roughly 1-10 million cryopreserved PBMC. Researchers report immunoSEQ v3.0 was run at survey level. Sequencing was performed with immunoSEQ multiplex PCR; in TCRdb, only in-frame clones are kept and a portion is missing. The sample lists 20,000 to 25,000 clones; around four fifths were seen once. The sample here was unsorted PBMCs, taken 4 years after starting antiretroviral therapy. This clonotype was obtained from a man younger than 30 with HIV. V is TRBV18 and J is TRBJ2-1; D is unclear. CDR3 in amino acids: CASSLNYNEQFF. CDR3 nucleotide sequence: TGTGCCAGCTCACTCAACTACAATGAGCAGTTCTTC. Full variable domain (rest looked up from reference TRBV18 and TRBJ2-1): NAGVMQNPRHLVRRRGQEARLRCSPMKGHSHVYWYRQLPEEGLKFMVYLQKENIIDESGMPKERFSAEFPKEGPSILRIQQVVRGDSAAYFCASSLNYNEQFFGPGTRLTVL.